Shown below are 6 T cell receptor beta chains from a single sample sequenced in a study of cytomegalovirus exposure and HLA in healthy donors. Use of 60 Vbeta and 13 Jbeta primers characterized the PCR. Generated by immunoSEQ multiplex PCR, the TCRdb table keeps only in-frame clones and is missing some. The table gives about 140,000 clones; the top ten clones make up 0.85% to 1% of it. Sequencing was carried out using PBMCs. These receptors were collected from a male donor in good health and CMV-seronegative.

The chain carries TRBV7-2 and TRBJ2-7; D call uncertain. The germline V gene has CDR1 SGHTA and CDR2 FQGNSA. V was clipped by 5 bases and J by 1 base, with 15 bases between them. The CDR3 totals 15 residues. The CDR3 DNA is TGTGCCAGCAGCCTGGCTGGTAGCCAATCCTACGAGCAGTACTTC. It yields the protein CASSLAGSQSYEQYF.

The CDR3 DNA sequence: TGTGCCAGCTCACGGCAGAATAATGAAAAACTGTTTTTT. This gives the protein CASSRQNNEKLFF. The V call is TRBV18, the J call TRBJ1-4; D gene ambiguous. This CDR3 region has 13 residues. Germline V gives CDR1 KGHSH, CDR2 LQKENI. V lost 4 bases and J 4 bases, leaving 7 bases between the germline ends.

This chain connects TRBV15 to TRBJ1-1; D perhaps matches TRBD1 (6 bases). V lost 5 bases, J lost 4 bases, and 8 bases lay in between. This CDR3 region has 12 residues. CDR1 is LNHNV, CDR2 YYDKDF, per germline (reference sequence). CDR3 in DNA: TGTGCCACCAGCCGCAGGGGCACTGAAGCTTTCTTT. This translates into CATSRRGTEAFF.

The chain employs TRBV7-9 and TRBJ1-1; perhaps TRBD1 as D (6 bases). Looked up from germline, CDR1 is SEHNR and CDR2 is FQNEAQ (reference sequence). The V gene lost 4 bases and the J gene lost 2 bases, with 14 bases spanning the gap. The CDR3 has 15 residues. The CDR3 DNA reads TGTGCCAGCAGCTCACCATGGACAGTAAACACTGAAGCTTTCTTT. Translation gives CASSSPWTVNTEAFF.

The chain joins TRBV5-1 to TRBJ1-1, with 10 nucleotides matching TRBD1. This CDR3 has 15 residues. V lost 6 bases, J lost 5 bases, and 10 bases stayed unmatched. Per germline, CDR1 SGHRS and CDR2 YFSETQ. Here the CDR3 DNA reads TGCGCCAGCACCCGACAGGGGGCAGGAGTTACTGAAGCTTTCTTT. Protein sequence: CASTRQGAGVTEAFF.

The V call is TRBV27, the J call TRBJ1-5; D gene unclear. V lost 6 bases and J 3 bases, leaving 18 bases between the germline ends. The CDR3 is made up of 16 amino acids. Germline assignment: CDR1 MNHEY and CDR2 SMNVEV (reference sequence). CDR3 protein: CASRPEPDGLNQPQHF. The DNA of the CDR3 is TGTGCCAGCAGGCCAGAACCGGACGGACTCAATCAGCCCCAGCATTTT.